The 19 T cell receptor beta chains below were found in one sample sequenced in a study of T cell responses to AZD1222 COVID-19 vaccine. Profiling relied on immunoSEQ multiplex PCR, and the TCRdb table lists in-frame clones only, not all of them. The sample includes roughly 150,000 clones, about 89% seen only once; the top ten take more than 0.9%. Specimen: peripheral blood, collected 28 days after the second AZD1222 dose. The receptors were gathered from an adult who received the AZD1222 COVID-19 vaccine.

J is TRBJ2-1 and V is TRBV11-2; D may be TRBD1 (6 bases). Trimming removed 3 bases from V and 9 bases from J, with 24 bases in between. The CDR3 has 17 amino acids. In germline, CDR1 is SGHAT, CDR2 FQNNGV. The CDR3 here is CASSLPHRGSSAIEQFF. The CDR3 nucleotides are TGTGCCAGCAGCTTGCCCCATAGGGGGAGTTCCGCAATTGAGCAGTTCTTC.

This clone was observed once. This rearrangement joins TRBV9 to TRBJ2-7, with D possibly matching TRBD1 (6 bases). There are 18 residues in the CDR3. V was clipped by 0 bases and J by 5 bases, with 24 bases between them. Germline V gene data show CDR1 as SGDLS and CDR2 as YYNGEE. The CDR3: CASSVETGSLTPTHEQYF. CDR3 nucleotide sequence: TGTGCCAGCAGCGTAGAGACAGGCTCTCTTACACCGACCCACGAGCAGTACTTC.

The sample holds a few counts of this clone. V is TRBV10-3 and J is TRBJ1-2; D may be TRBD1 (5 bases). From germline, CDR1 is ENHRY and CDR2 SYGVKD. V lost 6 bases and J 1 base, leaving 12 bases between the germline ends. This CDR3 has 14 residues. The DNA for the CDR3 is TGTGCCATCAGGGGGACGGAGCTTAACTATGGCTACACCTTC. Translating it yields CAIRGTELNYGYTF.

This chain joins TRBV14 and TRBJ2-1; D uncertain. This CDR3 spans 17 amino acids. Trimming shortened V by 0 bases and J by 4 bases, and 16 bases separated the two germline ends. Germline V CDR1 and CDR2: SGHDN, FVKESK. The CDR3 nucleotides are TGTGCCAGCAGCCAAGATGGAAAGGAGTCCATGTACAATGAGCAGTTCTTC. Translation: CASSQDGKESMYNEQFF.

Only one count was recorded for this clone. The CDR3 loop reads CASWDRGVYEQYF. The DNA for the CDR3 is TGTGCCAGCTGGGACAGGGGGGTTTACGAGCAGTACTTC. The chain has TRBV5-4 and TRBJ2-7; 11 bases agree with TRBD1. The CDR3 consists of 13 residues. V was clipped by 7 bases and J by 4 bases; unmatched bases: 4. CDR1 and CDR2 (germline): SGHNT, YYREEE (reference sequence).

V is TRBV14 and J is TRBJ2-5, with D unresolved. The germline gives CDR1 SGHDN, CDR2 FVKESK. V gave up 0 bases and J gave up 3 bases, with 17 bases separating them. The CDR3 is 17 residues long. CDR3 sequence: CASSQDDPTGPKETQYF. In nucleotides, the CDR3 is TGTGCCAGCAGCCAAGATGACCCGACGGGTCCGAAAGAGACCCAGTACTTC. The full variable domain, its missing parts supplied by reference TRBV14 and TRBJ2-5, is EAGVTQFPSHSVIEKGQTVTLRCDPISGHDNLYWYRRVMGKEIKFLLHFVKESKQDESGMPNNRFLAERTGGTYSTLKVQPAELEDSGVYFCASSQDDPTGPKETQYFGPGTRLLVL.

The DNA for the CDR3 is TGTGCCAGCAGTGACTCGAGGGGGAAAGCTTTCTTT. Translating gives CASSDSRGKAFF. The V call is TRBV6-4, the J call TRBJ1-1; a possible D gene is TRBD1 (6 bases). The CDR3 covers 12 residues. Germline V gives CDR1 MRHNA, CDR2 SNTAGT. V shed 0 bases and J shed 9 bases, with 8 bases lying between them.

The CDR3 sequence is CATSRALDRGNQPQHF. CDR3 bases: TGTGCCACCAGCAGAGCGTTGGACAGGGGCAATCAGCCCCAGCATTTT. The rearrangement joins TRBV15 to TRBJ1-5, with 8 positions matching TRBD1. V lost 1 base to trimming and J lost 2 bases; unmatched junction nucleotides: 4. Germline CDR1 and CDR2: LNHNV and YYDKDF (reference sequence). This CDR3 is 16 amino acids long. The full variable domain, rest sourced from reference TRBV15 and TRBJ1-5, is DAMVIQNPRYQVTQFGKPVTLSCSQTLNHNVMYWYQQKSSQAPKLLFHYYDKDFNNEADTPDNFQSRRPNTSFCFLDIRSPGLGDTAMYLCATSRALDRGNQPQHFGDGTRLSIL.

This clone came up once. CDR3 nucleotide sequence: TGCAGCGTTTGGGTCAGGGGTCGAGAAAACATTCAGTACTTC. Protein: CSVWVRGRENIQYF. The chain combines TRBV29-1 with TRBJ2-4; D perhaps matches TRBD1 (6 bases). The CDR3 runs to 14 residues. With 5 bases removed from V and 5 bases from J, the gap between germline ends came to 16 bases. Per the germline V gene, CDR1 is SQVTM and CDR2 is ANQGSEA.

The gene calls are TRBV19 and TRBJ1-2, with 9 nucleotides matching TRBD1. The CDR3 totals 16 residues. V was clipped by 4 bases and J by 5 bases; unmatched bases: 11. Germline lookup yields CDR1 LNHDA and CDR2 SQIVND (reference sequence). CDR3 in amino acids: CASSTQPSTGGYGYTF. Here the CDR3 DNA reads TGTGCCAGTAGTACCCAGCCTTCGACAGGGGGGTATGGCTACACCTTC.

The chain carries TRBV5-1 and TRBJ2-4; D is possibly TRBD1 (7 bases). Per the germline V gene, CDR1 is SGHRS and CDR2 is YFSETQ. The CDR3 has 17 amino acids. V was clipped by 1 base and J by 3 bases, with 17 bases between them. The CDR3 sequence: CASSLTPRGEVKNIQYF. CDR3 bases: TGCGCCAGCAGCTTGACGCCCAGGGGGGAGGTCAAAAACATTCAGTACTTC.

In DNA, the CDR3 is TGTGCCAGCAGCCCCGCTTTGGATTCACCCCTCCACTTT. Amino acids: CASSPALDSPLHF. The chain joins TRBV7-9 to TRBJ1-6; D gene uncertain. The CDR3 loop spans 13 amino acids. V lost 5 bases, J lost 8 bases, and 10 bases lay in between. Per the germline V gene, CDR1 is SEHNR and CDR2 is FQNEAQ (reference sequence).

The rearrangement uses TRBV9 and TRBJ1-2; tentative D call: TRBD1 (5 bases). The CDR3 consists of 16 residues. Germline values: CDR1 SGDLS, CDR2 YYNGEE. With 2 bases removed from V and 6 bases from J, the gap between germline ends came to 20 bases. The CDR3 reads CASSVLGTGRRDGYTF. DNA for the CDR3: TGTGCCAGCAGCGTTTTAGGAACGGGGCGACGCGATGGCTACACCTTC. Full variable domain (outside the CDR3, taken from reference TRBV9 and TRBJ1-2): DSGVTQTPKHLITATGQRVTLRCSPRSGDLSVYWYQQSLDQGLQFLIQYYNGEERAKGNILERFSAQQFPDLHSELNLSSLELGDSALYFCASSVLGTGRRDGYTFGSGTRLTVV.

The chain carries TRBV27 and TRBJ1-2, with D possibly being TRBD1 (6 bases). CDR3 length: 14 residues. The ends were cut back, 4 bases at V and 8 bases at J, with 17 bases in the middle. Germline CDR1 reads MNHEY; CDR2 reads SMNVEV (reference sequence). The CDR3 loop reads CASSWAGASGGYTF. The CDR3 DNA is TGTGCCAGCAGTTGGGCAGGGGCTTCGGGGGGCTACACCTTC.

This clone occurred once. This chain joins TRBV7-9 and TRBJ2-7; TRBD1 matches at 7 bases. This CDR3 contains 15 residues. Per the germline V gene, CDR1 is SEHNR and CDR2 is FQNEAQ (reference sequence). The V and J ends lost 2 bases and 5 bases, in that order; junction bases with no gene match: 9. DNA of the CDR3: TGTGCCAGCAGCTTACCCCAGGGGGTAAGGAACGAGCAGTACTTC. Translating it yields CASSLPQGVRNEQYF.

This chain links TRBV3-1 (or the pseudogene TRBV3-2) with TRBJ2-5; D gene uncertain. The germline gives CDR1 LGHDT, CDR2 YNNKEL (reference sequence). Trimming removed 3 bases from V and 9 bases from J, with 8 bases in between. The CDR3 contains 11 residues. Written as DNA, the CDR3 is TGTGCCAGCAGCCAGTCGGTCGCCCAGTACTTC. Its protein is CASSQSVAQYF.

This sequence joins TRBV28 and TRBJ1-4, with a possible D match to TRBD1 (6 bases). Germline CDR1 is MDHEN and CDR2 is SYDVKM. Trimming removed 5 bases at V and 3 bases at J, with 10 bases between. There are 14 residues in the CDR3. CDR3 sequence: CASSIRGANEKLFF. The CDR3, as DNA: TGTGCCAGCAGTATCAGGGGCGCTAATGAAAAACTGTTTTTT.

The gene calls are TRBV18 and TRBJ2-2, with TRBD2 as a possible D gene (6 bases). The V gene lost 6 bases and the J gene lost 3 bases, with 14 bases spanning the gap. The CDR3 is made up of 15 amino acids. Per the germline V gene, CDR1 is KGHSH and CDR2 is LQKENI. CDR3 nucleotides: TGTGCCAGCTCCCCCCCGGGGAGGTACACCGGGGAGCTGTTTTTT. Protein: CASSPPGRYTGELFF.

The V and J genes are TRBV6-1 and TRBJ2-2; D gene uncertain. From germline, CDR1 is MNHNS and CDR2 SASEGT. This CDR3 comprises 18 residues. The ends were cut back, 1 base at V and 2 bases at J, with 17 bases in the middle. CDR3 bases: TGTGCCAGCAGTGAAGTCTGGCCAGCCTATTCCAACACCGGGGAGCTGTTTTTT. Protein product: CASSEVWPAYSNTGELFF.